A single sample gave rise to the 25 T cell receptor beta chains below, sequenced in a study of T cells after yellow fever vaccination. TCRdb reprocessed the 5' RACE reads with MiXCR, giving one entry per CDR3 protein. The sample lists approximately 300,000 distinct CDR3 sequences; 8.7% were seen once. Sample: PBMCs, taken on the day of the first yellow fever vaccination. The receptors were gathered from a man aged 18 to 29 who received the YFV17D yellow fever vaccine.

This clonotype was found many times. The chain couples TRBV4-3 to TRBJ2-1, with a weak D call TRBD2 (6 bases). Germline V CDR1 and CDR2: LGHNA, YSLEER. V shed 0 bases and J shed 2 bases, with 14 bases lying between them. The CDR3 totals 17 residues. In nucleotides, the CDR3 is TGCGCCAGCAGCCAAGATCCCGAGGACTACCCCTACAATGAGCAGTTCTTC. It codes for CASSQDPEDYPYNEQFF.

This clonotype was counted many times. This chain uses TRBV11-2 with TRBJ1-6; D is unclear. Trimming left V 5 bases short and J 0 bases short, with 11 bases between. The CDR3 contains 16 residues. Germline CDR1 is SGHAT and CDR2 is FQNNGV. The DNA for the CDR3 is TGTGCCAGCAGCCTTATACAGAGCTCCTATAATTCACCCCTCCACTTT. The encoded protein is CASSLIQSSYNSPLHF.

This chain links TRBV6-5 with TRBJ1-4; D gene unclear. The germline CDR1 and CDR2 sequences are MNHEY and SVGAGI. The V end lost 2 bases, the J end lost 3 bases, and 16 bases lay between the germline ends. The CDR3 contains 17 residues. CDR3 in DNA: TGTGCCAGCAGTTACACATGGCAGGTGGCACCTAATGAAAAACTGTTTTTT. This codes for CASSYTWQVAPNEKLFF.

This chain uses TRBV12-3 or TRBV12-4 with TRBJ2-5; 10 positions match TRBD2. The V and J ends lost 6 bases and 3 bases, in that order; junction bases with no gene match: 19. The CDR3 is 19 amino acids. The CDR3 DNA reads TGTGCCAGCAGCCCTCGACCCCCCCTAGCGGGGGCCACTAAAGAGACCCAGTACTTC. Translating gives CASSPRPPLAGATKETQYF.

This clonotype was detected only a few times. CDR3 in amino acids: CASSHLTGGYTF. CDR3 DNA sequence: TGCGCCAGCAGTCACTTGACAGGCGGCTACACCTTC. The chain couples TRBV23-1 to TRBJ1-2, with D tentatively TRBD1 (6 bases). Being an ORF, TRBV23-1 has a function that is uncertain. V was cut by 3 bases and J by 8 bases, with 10 bases left in between. The CDR3 has 12 amino acids.

The chain has TRBV5-4 and TRBJ2-3; 12 nucleotides match TRBD2. Looked up from germline, CDR1 is SGHNT and CDR2 is YYREEE (reference sequence). With V trimmed by 3 bases and J by 4 bases, 6 bases remained unmatched. The CDR3 has 16 amino acids. The CDR3 sequence is CASSSTSGGPPDTQYF. The CDR3 region has the DNA TGTGCCAGCAGCTCGACTAGCGGGGGTCCCCCAGATACGCAGTATTTT.

This clonotype occurred a few times. The chain has TRBV5-1 and TRBJ2-3; D unclear. Trimming left V 1 base short and J 3 bases short, with 6 bases between. CDR3 size: 13 residues. CDR1 is SGHRS and CDR2 is YFSETQ in the germline V gene. CDR3 sequence (DNA): TGCGCCAGCAGCTTGCCAGCTACAGATACGCAGTATTTT. It yields the protein CASSLPATDTQYF.

This clonotype has ten or more counts. The rearrangement joins TRBV12-3 or TRBV12-4 to TRBJ2-7; TRBD2 might be the D (6 bases). The germline V and J ends were trimmed by 6 bases and 3 bases, with 6 bases remaining between them. This CDR3 is 11 amino acids long. CDR3 protein: CASRGGYEQYF. CDR3 sequence (DNA): TGTGCCAGCAGGGGGGGCTACGAGCAGTACTTC.

This clonotype showed up many times. Here the CDR3 DNA reads TGTGCCAGCAGCTCGGGAGCGACAGTATATTACTATGGCTACACCTTC. Protein: CASSSGATVYYYGYTF. The chain joins TRBV7-2 to TRBJ1-2, with D tentatively TRBD1 (5 bases). Trimming cost V 4 bases and J 3 bases, with 18 bases left between them. The length of the CDR3 is 16 residues. Germline loops: CDR1 SGHTA, CDR2 FQGNSA. The entire variable domain, with the rest obtained from reference TRBV7-2 and TRBJ1-2, is as follows: GAGVSQSPSNKVTEKGKDVELRCDPISGHTALYWYRQSLGQGLEFLIYFQGNSAPDKSGLPSDRFSAERTGGSVSTLTIQRTQQEDSAVYLCASSSGATVYYYGYTFGSGTRLTVV.

The gene calls are TRBV5-1 and TRBJ2-4; D is unresolved. The CDR3 is made up of 17 amino acids. The V gene's germline CDR1 is SGHRS and CDR2 YFSETQ. The V gene lost 4 bases and the J gene lost 0 bases, with 17 bases spanning the gap. CDR3 coding DNA: TGCGCCAGCAGCGCGAGATACAGTCGACTAGCCAAAAACATTCAGTACTTC. The encoded protein is CASSARYSRLAKNIQYF.

V is TRBV18 and J is TRBJ1-5; 8 bases line up with TRBD1. The CDR3 runs to 17 residues. Per germline, CDR1 KGHSH and CDR2 LQKENI. J was trimmed by 5 bases and V by 3 bases; bases with no gene match: 12. CDR3 DNA: TGTGCCAGCTCACCCTTCGACACAGGGGGTATCGATCAGCCCCAGCATTTT. Residues: CASSPFDTGGIDQPQHF.

This clonotype was detected ten times or more. The rearrangement uses TRBV6-1 and TRBJ2-7; no definite D call. The CDR3 runs to 14 residues. The germline V and J ends were trimmed by 7 bases and 2 bases, with 15 bases remaining between them. CDR1 is MNHNS and CDR2 is SASEGT in the germline V gene. CDR3 sequence: CASNRMTPPYEQYF. The DNA of the CDR3 is TGTGCCAGCAACCGGATGACTCCCCCCTACGAGCAGTACTTC.

This clonotype was counted ten times or more. The V and J genes are TRBV7-3 and TRBJ2-1, with D tentatively TRBD2 (6 bases). The length of the CDR3 is 15 residues. Per germline, CDR1 SGHTA and CDR2 FQGTGA. The V gene lost 2 bases and the J gene lost 0 bases, with 8 bases spanning the gap. CDR3 loop: CASSLGGDSYNEQFF. The CDR3 nucleotides read TGTGCCAGCAGCTTAGGAGGGGACTCCTACAATGAGCAGTTCTTC.

This clonotype appeared many times. The chain recombines TRBV5-6 with TRBJ1-2; tentative D call: TRBD1 (6 bases). Germline-derived CDR1 and CDR2 are SGHDT and YYEEEE. The CDR3 is 14 residues long. With 4 bases removed from V and 4 bases from J, the gap between germline ends came to 14 bases. DNA for the CDR3: TGTGCCAGCAGCCGCCCCGGGACATCCTATGGCTACACCTTC. Protein: CASSRPGTSYGYTF.

The chain is built from TRBV20-1 and TRBJ2-5, with 7 positions matching TRBD1. Trimming took 6 bases from V and 2 from J; bases not matched to a gene: 9. Germline loops: CDR1 DFQATT, CDR2 SNEGSKA (reference sequence). This CDR3 has 14 amino acids. The CDR3 DNA follows: TGCAGTGCCCGAATAAGACAGGGACAAGAGACCCAGTACTTC. Translation: CSARIRQGQETQYF.

The genes are TRBV7-9 and TRBJ1-1; D gene unclear. The CDR3 loop spans 12 amino acids. Germline assignment: CDR1 SEHNR and CDR2 FQNEAQ (reference sequence). V lost 1 base, J lost 6 bases, and 6 bases lay in between. DNA for the CDR3: TGTGCCAGCAGCTTAGGACACCCTGAAGCTTTCTTT. This codes for CASSLGHPEAFF.

In this sample, this clonotype turned up a few times. The chain is built from TRBV24-1 and TRBJ1-1; 9 bases match TRBD1. Losses at the gene ends were 2 bases for V and 6 bases for J; bases not matched to a gene: 21. The CDR3 loop spans 20 amino acids. CDR1 is KGHDR, CDR2 SFDVKD, per germline. CDR3 region: CATSDWAEGQGAERSAEAFF. As DNA, the CDR3 is TGTGCCACCAGTGATTGGGCTGAGGGACAGGGCGCAGAAAGAAGCGCTGAAGCTTTCTTT.

This clonotype was detected ten times or more. The chain's CDR3 is CASSQLSGGGTVQETQYF. As DNA, the CDR3 is TGTGCCAGCAGCCAACTAAGTGGCGGGGGGACCGTACAAGAGACCCAGTACTTC. This sequence joins TRBV3-1 and TRBJ2-5, with 8 bases that match TRBD2. The germline V gene encodes CDR1 LGHDT and CDR2 YNNKEL (reference sequence). The CDR3 loop spans 18 amino acids. Unmatched junction bases numbered 13, after V lost 2 bases and J lost 2 bases.

Many counts were recorded for this clonotype. The rearrangement joins TRBV7-8 to TRBJ2-3; TRBD1 matches at 7 bases. Losses at the gene ends were 4 bases for V and 2 bases for J; bases not matched to a gene: 6. This CDR3 contains 15 residues. Germline V lookup: CDR1 SGHVS, CDR2 FQNEAQ. CDR3 coding DNA: TGTGCCAGCAGCTGGAACAGGGGTGACACAGATACGCAGTATTTT. It translates to CASSWNRGDTDTQYF.

The genes are TRBV3-1 and TRBJ2-7; TRBD2 is a possible D gene (6 bases). The CDR3 has 14 residues. V gave up 4 bases and J gave up 3 bases, with 13 bases separating them. CDR1 is LGHDT, CDR2 YNNKEL, per germline (reference sequence). In DNA form, the CDR3 reads TGTGCCAGCAGCCCGGGACTTGCGGTCTACGAGCAGTACTTC. It encodes CASSPGLAVYEQYF.

The chain is built from TRBV29-1 and TRBJ1-3, with TRBD1 as a possible D gene (5 bases). The V and J ends lost 4 bases and 4 bases respectively, with 17 bases between them. The germline V gene encodes CDR1 SQVTM and CDR2 ANQGSEA. The CDR3 is 15 amino acids. CDR3 in DNA: TGCAGCGTTGCCTTTGCTGGGGGACCCGGAAACACCATATATTTT. Protein: CSVAFAGGPGNTIYF.

This clonotype was found many times. The CDR3: CASSHSEGLAGLAQYF. CDR3 in DNA: TGTGCCAGCAGCCACTCCGAGGGACTAGCGGGGTTGGCGCAGTACTTC. V is TRBV3-1 and J is TRBJ2-7, with TRBD2 identical over 13 bases. The CDR3 spans 16 residues. Trimming at V came to 3 bases and at J to 9 bases, leaving 11 bases not matched to a gene. Germline CDR1 LGHDT, CDR2 YNNKEL (reference sequence).

A few counts support this clonotype. J is TRBJ2-7 and V is TRBV12-3 or TRBV12-4; D is perhaps TRBD1 (5 bases). The CDR3 sequence is 12 residues long. Trimming cost V 1 base and J 6 bases, with 7 bases left between them. The CDR3 DNA reads TGTGCCAGCAGTTTAGGCAGGGTCGAGCAGTACTTC. Translating gives CASSLGRVEQYF.

This clonotype was detected only a few times. The chain has TRBV11-3 and TRBJ1-1; tentative D call: TRBD1 (5 bases). Germline values: CDR1 SGHNT, CDR2 YENEEA. Trimming removed 3 bases at V and 6 bases at J, with 11 bases between. This CDR3 spans 13 amino acids. As DNA, the CDR3 is TGTGCCAGCAGCTTGCAGGGATATTCTGAAGCTTTCTTT. Translation gives CASSLQGYSEAFF.

This clonotype was recorded at least ten times. The rearrangement joins TRBV5-6 to TRBJ2-7; TRBD1 matches at 7 bases. Germline-derived CDR1 and CDR2 are SGHDT and YYEEEE. J was trimmed by 5 bases and V by 4 bases; bases with no gene match: 12. The CDR3 has 15 residues. As DNA, the CDR3 is TGTGCCAGCAGCCCCCCTACAGGGGCTAGGGACGAGCAGTACTTC. Protein: CASSPPTGARDEQYF.